This TCR beta chain is from a study of OX40 agonist ivuxolimab in advanced cancers. Study-level background: Prior checkpoint blockade (anti-PD-1, anti-PD-L1 or anti-CTLA-4) was permitted; approximately 41% had it.

The sampling schedule covered blood at baseline, cycle 4 day 1, and cycle 7 day 1. The data were produced by immunoSEQ multiplex PCR, yet TCRdb's version contains in-frame clones alone and is incomplete. The sample contains 55,000 to 75,000 clones, about 90% of which appear only once. Findings of the study overall: Dose levels from 0.1 to 3.0 mg/kg saw CD4+ and CD8+ blood T cells expand clonally by week 6.

The ends were cut back, 6 bases at V and 4 bases at J, with 13 bases in the middle. This CDR3 has 13 amino acids. Germline lookup yields CDR1 SGHKS and CDR2 YYEKEE (reference sequence). For this clone: Its specificity is unknown.

The material sequenced was CD4+ or CD8+ T cells sorted from blood, taken in a trial of the OX40 agonist ivuxolimab. The genes are TRBV5-5 and TRBJ2-5; no definite D call. This receptor was taken from an adult with an advanced solid tumor such as melanoma, head and neck, liver or kidney cancer. CDR3 loop: CASNDPTGETQYF. For the CDR3, the DNA is TGTGCCAGCAACGATCCCACCGGAGAGACCCAGTACTTC.